This TCR beta chain appears in the sequencing data of a study of sequential checkpoint blockade in melanoma. With 4 bases clipped from V and 3 bases from J, the junction kept 8 bases outside the gene matches. This CDR3 region has 15 residues. Germline V gene sequence: CDR1 SGHRS, CDR2 YFSETQ. Treatment meaning: randomized to nivolumab then ipilimumab (arm A) or the reverse (arm B). None of the patients previously received DNA-damaging chemotherapy. From thawed PBMCs, live CD3+CD8+ cells negative for CD19 and CD56 were sorted. The protocol was immunoSEQ multiplex PCR, while the TCRdb copy is restricted to in-frame clones and leaves out a portion. In the table there are 20,000 to 25,000 clones, roughly 86% of which are singletons.

The chain couples TRBV5-1 to TRBJ1-2; 8 positions match TRBD1. The starting material was CD8+ T cells sorted from blood (inferred from file names), obtained from a patient given nivolumab and ipilimumab in sequence. The clonotype comes from a human donor with melanoma. Here the CDR3 DNA reads TGCGCCAGCAGCGGAGGGACAGGAGGCGACTATGGCTACACCTTC. This sequence encodes CASSGGTGGDYGYTF. Filled out from reference TRBV5-1 and TRBJ1-2, the complete variable domain reads KAGVTQTPRYLIKTRGQQVTLSCSPISGHRSVSWYQQTPGQGLQFLFEYFSETQRNKGNFPGRFSGRQFSNSRSEMNVSTLELGDSALYLCASSGGTGGDYGYTFGSGTRLTVV.